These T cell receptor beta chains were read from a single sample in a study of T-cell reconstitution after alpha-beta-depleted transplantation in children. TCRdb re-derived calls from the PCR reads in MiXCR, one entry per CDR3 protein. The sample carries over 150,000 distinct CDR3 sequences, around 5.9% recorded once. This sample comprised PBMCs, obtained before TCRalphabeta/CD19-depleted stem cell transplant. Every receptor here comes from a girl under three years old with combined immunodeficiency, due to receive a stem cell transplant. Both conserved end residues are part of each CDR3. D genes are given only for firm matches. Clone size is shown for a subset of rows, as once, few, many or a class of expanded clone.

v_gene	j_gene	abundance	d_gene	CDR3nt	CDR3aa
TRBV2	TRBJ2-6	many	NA	TGTGCCAGCAGGAATAGGGCGGCCTCTGGGGCCAACGTCCTGACTTTC	CASRNRAASGANVLTF
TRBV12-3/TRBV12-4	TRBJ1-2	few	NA	TGTGCCAGCAGTAAAGTTGGCTACACCTTC	CASSKVGYTF
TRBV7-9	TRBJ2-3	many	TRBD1	TGTGCCAGCAGCTCCCGGGACAGGGATACGCAGTATTTT	CASSSRDRDTQYF
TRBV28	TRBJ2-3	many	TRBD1	TGTGCCAGCAGTTTTTCCCCACCCTTCCACTCCGGGACAGGGGTGACAGATACGCAGTATTTT	CASSFSPPFHSGTGVTDTQYF
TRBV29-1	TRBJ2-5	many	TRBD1	TGCAGCGTTGTTCGGGACAGGGTAAGAGAGACCCAGTACTTC	CSVVRDRVRETQYF
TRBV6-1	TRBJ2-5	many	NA	TGTGCCAGCAGTCGAATGACAGGCCGCGTCAGCCAAGAGACCCAGTACTTC	CASSRMTGRVSQETQYF
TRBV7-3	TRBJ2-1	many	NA	TGTGCCAGCAGCTTGACCCGGGGACCCTACAATGAGCAGTTCTTC	CASSLTRGPYNEQFF
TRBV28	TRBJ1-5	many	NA	TGTGCCAGCAGTTTATTGAGGTTTCCCAACAAGAATCAGCCCCAGCATTTT	CASSLLRFPNKNQPQHF
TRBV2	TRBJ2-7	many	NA	TGTGCCAGCAGTGCCCGGCAGACCTCTAGTGAGCAGTACTTC	CASSARQTSSEQYF
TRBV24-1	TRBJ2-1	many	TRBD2	TGTGCCACCAGTGCCCTCGGCGGGGGGCGCAATGAGCAGTTCTTC	CATSALGGGRNEQFF
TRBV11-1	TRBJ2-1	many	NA	TGTGCCAGCAGCTTCCGGGGGCTAGCCCGGATCGATGAGCAGTTCTTC	CASSFRGLARIDEQFF
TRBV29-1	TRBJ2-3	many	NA	TGCAGCGTTGATCCTTTCCAATCCTCCACAGATACGCAGTATTTT	CSVDPFQSSTDTQYF
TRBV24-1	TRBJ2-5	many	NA	TGTGCCACCAGTGATTACGGCTTACAAGAGACCCAGTACTTC	CATSDYGLQETQYF
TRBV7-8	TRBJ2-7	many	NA	TGTGCCAGCAGCCTTAATGAAGGGGGCTACGAGCAGTACTTC	CASSLNEGGYEQYF
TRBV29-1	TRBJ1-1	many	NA	TGCAGCGTTCTTGCAGTGGAAGCTTTCTTT	CSVLAVEAFF
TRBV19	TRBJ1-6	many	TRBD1	TGTGCCAGTAGTATCGGGACAGCTAATTCACCCCTCCACTTT	CASSIGTANSPLHF
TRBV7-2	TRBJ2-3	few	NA	TGTGCCAGCAGCTTTCTCGGTCCCGTAGATACGCAGTATTTT	CASSFLGPVDTQYF
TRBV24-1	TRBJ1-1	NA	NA	TGTGCCACCAGTCCGACAGTGGGCACTGAAGCTTTCTTT	CATSPTVGTEAFF
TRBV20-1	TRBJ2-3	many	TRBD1	TGCAGTGCCCTGGGACAGGACACAGATACGCAGTATTTT	CSALGQDTDTQYF
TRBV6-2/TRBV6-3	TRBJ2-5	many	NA	TGTGCCAGCAGTTACCATTCGGCTTTTCTAGTATCTAGCGAGAACCAAGAGACCCAGTACTTC	CASSYHSAFLVSSENQETQYF
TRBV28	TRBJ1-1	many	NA	TGTGCCAGCAGCCTAGGATCACCGGGAGCAACTGAAGCTTTCTTT	CASSLGSPGATEAFF
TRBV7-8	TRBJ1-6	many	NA	TGTGCCAGCAGCTTAGAGGGCGGTTCCTATAATTCACCCCTCCACTTT	CASSLEGGSYNSPLHF
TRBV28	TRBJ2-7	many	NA	TGTGCCAGCAGCCTCCGGGCAGTTCCCTCCTTTTACGAGCAGTACTTC	CASSLRAVPSFYEQYF